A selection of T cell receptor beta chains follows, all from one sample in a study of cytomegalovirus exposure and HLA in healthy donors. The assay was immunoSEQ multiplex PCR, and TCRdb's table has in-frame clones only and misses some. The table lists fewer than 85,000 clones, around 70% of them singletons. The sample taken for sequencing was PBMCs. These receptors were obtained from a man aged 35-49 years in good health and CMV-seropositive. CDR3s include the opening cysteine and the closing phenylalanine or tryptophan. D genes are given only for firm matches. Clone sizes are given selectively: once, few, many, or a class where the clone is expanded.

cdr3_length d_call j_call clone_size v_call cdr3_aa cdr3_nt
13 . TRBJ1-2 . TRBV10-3 CAISEDSLVFYTF TGTGCCATCAGTGAGGACAGTTTGGTTTTCTACACCTTC
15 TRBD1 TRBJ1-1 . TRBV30 CAWSLLATGGTEAFF TGTGCCTGGAGCCTACTGGCAACAGGGGGCACTGAAGCTTTCTTT
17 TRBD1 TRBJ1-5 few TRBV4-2 CASSHETGTGLRGAQHF TGTGCCAGCAGCCATGAAACCGGGACAGGTCTCAGGGGGGCCCAGCATTTT
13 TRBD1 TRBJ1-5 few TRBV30 CAWGTDSNQPQHF TGTGCCTGGGGGACAGATAGCAATCAGCCCCAGCATTTT
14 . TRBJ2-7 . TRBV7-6 CASSLLQGSYEQYF TGTGCCAGCAGCCTCCTACAGGGCTCCTACGAGCAGTACTTC
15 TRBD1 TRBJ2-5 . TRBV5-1 CASSLGQGMQETQYF TGCGCCAGCAGCCTGGGACAGGGAATGCAAGAGACCCAGTACTTC
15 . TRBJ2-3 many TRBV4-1 CASSQDLTGRNTQYF TGCGCCAGCAGCCAAGATCTTACGGGAAGGAATACGCAGTATTTT
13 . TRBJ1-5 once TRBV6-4 CASSLEGDQPQHF TGTGCCAGCAGCCTCGAGGGGGATCAGCCCCAGCATTTT
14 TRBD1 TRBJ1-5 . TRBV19 CASSITGGGQPQHF TGTGCCAGTAGTATAACAGGGGGCGGACAGCCCCAGCATTTT
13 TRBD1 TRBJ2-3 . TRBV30 CAWRDRGLGTQYF TGTGCCTGGAGGGACAGGGGGCTGGGTACGCAGTATTTT
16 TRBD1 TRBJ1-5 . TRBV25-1 CASSGPGTGGGQPQHF TGTGCCAGCAGTGGACCCGGGACAGGGGGCGGTCAGCCCCAGCATTTT
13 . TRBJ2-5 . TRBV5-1 CASSLGQAETQYF TGCGCCAGCAGCTTGGGGCAGGCTGAGACCCAGTACTTC
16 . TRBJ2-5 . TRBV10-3 CAISVEGTPGGETQYF TGTGCCATCAGTGTGGAAGGAACGCCGGGCGGGGAGACCCAGTACTTC
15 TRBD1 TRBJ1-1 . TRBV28 CASRGQGVRYTEAFF TGTGCCAGCAGGGGACAGGGGGTAAGGTACACTGAAGCTTTCTTT
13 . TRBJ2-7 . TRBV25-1 CASSDPVTYEQYF TGTGCCAGCAGTGACCCGGTAACCTACGAGCAGTACTTC
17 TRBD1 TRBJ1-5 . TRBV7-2 CASSSSPPDRGNQPQHF TGTGCCAGCAGCTCCTCCCCCCCGGACAGGGGCAATCAGCCCCAGCATTTT
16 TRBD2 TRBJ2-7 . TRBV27 CTSSRTRSTSFYEQYF TGTACCAGCAGCCGGACTAGATCGACTTCTTTCTACGAGCAGTACTTC
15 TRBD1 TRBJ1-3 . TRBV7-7 CASSVMQGAGNTIYF TGTGCCAGCAGCGTGATGCAGGGGGCTGGAAACACCATATATTTT
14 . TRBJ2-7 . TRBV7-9 CASSSGVADYEQYF TGTGCCAGCAGCTCAGGGGTGGCTGACTACGAGCAGTACTTC
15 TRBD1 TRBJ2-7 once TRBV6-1 CASTGQGTDTYEQYF TGTGCCAGCACTGGACAAGGGACAGATACCTACGAGCAGTACTTC